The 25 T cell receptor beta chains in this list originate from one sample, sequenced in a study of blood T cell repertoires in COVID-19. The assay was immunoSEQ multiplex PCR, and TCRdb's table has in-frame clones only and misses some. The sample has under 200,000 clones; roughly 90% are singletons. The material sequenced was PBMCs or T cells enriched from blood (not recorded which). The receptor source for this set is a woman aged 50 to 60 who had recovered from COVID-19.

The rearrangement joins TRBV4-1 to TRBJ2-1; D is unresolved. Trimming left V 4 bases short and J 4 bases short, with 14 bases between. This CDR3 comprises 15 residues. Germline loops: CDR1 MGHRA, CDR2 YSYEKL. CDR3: CASSLIPLTYNEQFF. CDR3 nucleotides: TGCGCCAGCAGCCTGATCCCCCTGACATACAATGAGCAGTTCTTC.

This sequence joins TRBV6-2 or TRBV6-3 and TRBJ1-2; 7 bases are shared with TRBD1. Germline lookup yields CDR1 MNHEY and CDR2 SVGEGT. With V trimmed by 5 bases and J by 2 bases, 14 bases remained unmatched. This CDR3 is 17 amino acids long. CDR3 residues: CASSPAGPGQPNYGYTF. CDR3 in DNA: TGTGCCAGCAGTCCCGCTGGGCCGGGACAGCCGAACTATGGCTACACCTTC.

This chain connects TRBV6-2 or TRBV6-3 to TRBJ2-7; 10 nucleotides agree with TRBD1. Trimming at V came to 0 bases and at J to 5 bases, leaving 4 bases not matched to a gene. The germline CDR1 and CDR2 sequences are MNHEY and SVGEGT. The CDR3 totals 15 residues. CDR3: CASSYSRDRGHEQYF. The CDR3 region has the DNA TGTGCCAGCAGTTACTCCCGGGACAGGGGCCACGAGCAGTACTTC.

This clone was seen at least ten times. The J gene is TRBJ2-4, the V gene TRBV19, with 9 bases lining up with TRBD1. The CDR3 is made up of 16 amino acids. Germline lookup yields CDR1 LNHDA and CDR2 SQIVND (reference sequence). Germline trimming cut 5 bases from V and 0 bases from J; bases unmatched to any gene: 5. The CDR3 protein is CASSVQGALAKNIQYF. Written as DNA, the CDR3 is TGTGCCAGTAGTGTACAGGGGGCATTAGCCAAAAACATTCAGTACTTC. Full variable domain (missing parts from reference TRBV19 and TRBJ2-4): DGGITQSPKYLFRKEGQNVTLSCEQNLNHDAMYWYRQDPGQGLRLIYYSQIVNDFQKGDIAEGYSVSREKKESFPLTVTSAQKNPTAFYLCASSVQGALAKNIQYFGAGTRLSVL.

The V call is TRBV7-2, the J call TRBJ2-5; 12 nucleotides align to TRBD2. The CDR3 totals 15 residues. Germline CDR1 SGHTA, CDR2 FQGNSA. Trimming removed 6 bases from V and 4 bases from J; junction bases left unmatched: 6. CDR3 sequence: CASSLAGGPPETQYF. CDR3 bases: TGTGCCAGCAGTCTAGCGGGGGGGCCCCCAGAGACCCAGTACTTC.

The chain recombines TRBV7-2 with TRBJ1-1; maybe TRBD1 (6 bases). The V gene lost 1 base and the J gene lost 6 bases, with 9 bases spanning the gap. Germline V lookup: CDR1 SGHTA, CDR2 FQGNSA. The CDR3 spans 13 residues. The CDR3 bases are TGTGCCAGCAGCTTAGTGGGGGCGGCTGAAGCTTTCTTT. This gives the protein CASSLVGAAEAFF. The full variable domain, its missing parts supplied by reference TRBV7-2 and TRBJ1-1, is GAGVSQSPSNKVTEKGKDVELRCDPISGHTALYWYRQSLGQGLEFLIYFQGNSAPDKSGLPSDRFSAERTGGSVSTLTIQRTQQEDSAVYLCASSLVGAAEAFFGQGTRLTVV.

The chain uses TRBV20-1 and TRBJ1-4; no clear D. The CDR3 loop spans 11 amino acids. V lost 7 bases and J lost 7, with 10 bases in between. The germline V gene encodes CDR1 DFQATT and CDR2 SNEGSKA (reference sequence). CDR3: CSGKLSEKLFF. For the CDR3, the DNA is TGCAGTGGCAAGTTGAGTGAAAAACTGTTTTTT.

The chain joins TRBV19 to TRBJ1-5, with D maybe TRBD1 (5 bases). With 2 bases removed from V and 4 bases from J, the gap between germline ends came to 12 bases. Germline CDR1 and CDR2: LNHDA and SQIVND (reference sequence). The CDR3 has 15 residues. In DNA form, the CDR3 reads TGTGCCAGTAGTATAAACGGAGACAGTAATCAGCCCCAGCATTTT. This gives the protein CASSINGDSNQPQHF.

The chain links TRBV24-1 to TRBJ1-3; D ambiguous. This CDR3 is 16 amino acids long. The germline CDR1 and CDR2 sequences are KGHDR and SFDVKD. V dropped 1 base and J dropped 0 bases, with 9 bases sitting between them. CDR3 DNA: TGTGCCACCAGTGATTTAAAAGCCTACTCTGGAAACACCATATATTTT. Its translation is CATSDLKAYSGNTIYF.

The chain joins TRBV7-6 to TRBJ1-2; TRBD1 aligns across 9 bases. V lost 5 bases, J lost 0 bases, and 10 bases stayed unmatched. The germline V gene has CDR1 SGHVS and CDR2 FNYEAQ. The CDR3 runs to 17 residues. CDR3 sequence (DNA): TGTGCCAGCAGCCCCGGACAGGGGATTTCACCTAACTATGGCTACACCTTC. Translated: CASSPGQGISPNYGYTF.

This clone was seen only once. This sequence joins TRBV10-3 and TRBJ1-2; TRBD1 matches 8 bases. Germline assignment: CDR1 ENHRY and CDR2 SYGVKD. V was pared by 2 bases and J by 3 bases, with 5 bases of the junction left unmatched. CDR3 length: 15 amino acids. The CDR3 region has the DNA TGTGCCATCAGTGAGCCGACAGGGGACCACTATGGCTACACCTTC. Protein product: CAISEPTGDHYGYTF.

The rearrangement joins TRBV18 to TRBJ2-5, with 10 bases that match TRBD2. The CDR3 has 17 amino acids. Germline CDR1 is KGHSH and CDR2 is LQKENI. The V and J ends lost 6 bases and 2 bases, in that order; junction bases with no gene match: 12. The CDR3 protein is CASSPGLAKPTQETQYF. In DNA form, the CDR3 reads TGTGCCAGCTCCCCGGGACTAGCGAAGCCAACACAAGAGACCCAGTACTTC.

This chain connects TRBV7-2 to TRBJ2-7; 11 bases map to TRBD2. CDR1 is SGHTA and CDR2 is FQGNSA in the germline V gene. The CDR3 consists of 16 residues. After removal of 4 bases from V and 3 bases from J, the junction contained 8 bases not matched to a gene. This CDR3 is CASSSGLAVRVYEQYF. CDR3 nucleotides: TGTGCCAGCAGCTCGGGACTAGCGGTTAGGGTCTACGAGCAGTACTTC.

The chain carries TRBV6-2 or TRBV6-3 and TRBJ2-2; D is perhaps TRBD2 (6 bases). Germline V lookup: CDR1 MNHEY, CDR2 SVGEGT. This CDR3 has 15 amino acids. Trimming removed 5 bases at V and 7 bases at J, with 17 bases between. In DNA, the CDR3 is TGTGCCAGCAGTACCCCAAAAAGCGGGTTCGGGGAGCTGTTTTTT. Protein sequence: CASSTPKSGFGELFF.

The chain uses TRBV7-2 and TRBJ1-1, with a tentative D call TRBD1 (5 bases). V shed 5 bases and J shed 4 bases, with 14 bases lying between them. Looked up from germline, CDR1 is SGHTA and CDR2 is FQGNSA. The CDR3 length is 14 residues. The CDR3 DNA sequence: TGTGCCAGCAGCCTTTGGGGGGTTGGCACTGAAGCTTTCTTT. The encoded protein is CASSLWGVGTEAFF.

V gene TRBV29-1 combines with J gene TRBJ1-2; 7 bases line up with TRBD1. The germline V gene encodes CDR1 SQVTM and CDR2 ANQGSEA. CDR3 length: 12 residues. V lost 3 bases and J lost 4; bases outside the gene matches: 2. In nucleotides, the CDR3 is TGCAGCGTTGACGGGACAGTCTATGGCTACACCTTC. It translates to CSVDGTVYGYTF.

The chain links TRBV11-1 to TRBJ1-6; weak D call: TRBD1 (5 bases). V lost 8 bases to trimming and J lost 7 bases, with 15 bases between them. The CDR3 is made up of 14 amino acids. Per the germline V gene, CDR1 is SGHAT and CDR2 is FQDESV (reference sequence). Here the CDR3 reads CASDTGRGNSPLHF. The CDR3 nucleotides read TGTGCCAGCGATACTGGGAGGGGAAATTCACCCCTCCACTTT.

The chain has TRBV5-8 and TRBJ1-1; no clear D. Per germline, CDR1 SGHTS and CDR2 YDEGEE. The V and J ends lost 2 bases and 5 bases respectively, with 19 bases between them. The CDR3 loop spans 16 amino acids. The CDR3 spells CASSFGAGPSGTEAFF. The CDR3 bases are TGTGCCAGCAGCTTCGGTGCCGGACCCTCGGGGACTGAAGCTTTCTTT. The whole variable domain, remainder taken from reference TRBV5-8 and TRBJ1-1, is EAGVTQSPTHLIKTRGQQATLRCSPISGHTSVYWYQQALGLGLQFLLWYDEGEERNRGNFPPRFSGRQFPNYSSELNVNALELEDSALYLCASSFGAGPSGTEAFFGQGTRLTVV.

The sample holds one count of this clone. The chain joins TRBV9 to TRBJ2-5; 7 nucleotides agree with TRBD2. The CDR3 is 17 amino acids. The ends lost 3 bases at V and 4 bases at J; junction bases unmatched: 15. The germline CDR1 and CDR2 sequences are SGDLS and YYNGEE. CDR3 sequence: CASSATGGGIMGETQYF. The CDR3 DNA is TGTGCCAGCAGCGCAACCGGCGGGGGTATCATGGGAGAGACCCAGTACTTC. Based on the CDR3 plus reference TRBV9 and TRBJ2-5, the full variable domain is DSGVTQTPKHLITATGQRVTLRCSPRSGDLSVYWYQQSLDQGLQFLIQYYNGEERAKGNILERFSAQQFPDLHSELNLSSLELGDSALYFCASSATGGGIMGETQYFGPGTRLLVL.

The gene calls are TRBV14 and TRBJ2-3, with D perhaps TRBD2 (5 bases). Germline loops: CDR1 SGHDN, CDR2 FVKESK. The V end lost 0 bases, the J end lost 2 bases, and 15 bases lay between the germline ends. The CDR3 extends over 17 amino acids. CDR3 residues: CASSQDRGLPFTDTQYF. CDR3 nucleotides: TGTGCCAGCAGCCAAGACAGAGGACTTCCCTTCACAGATACGCAGTATTTT.

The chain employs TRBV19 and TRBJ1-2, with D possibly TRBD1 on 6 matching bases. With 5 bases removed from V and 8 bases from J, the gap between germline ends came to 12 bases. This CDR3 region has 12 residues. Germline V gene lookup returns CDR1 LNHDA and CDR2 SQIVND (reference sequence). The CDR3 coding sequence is TGTGCCAGTAGTCAGGCAGGGGTCGGCTACACCTTC. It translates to CASSQAGVGYTF.

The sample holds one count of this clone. CDR3 residues: CASSQSLDRLREPQHF. The CDR3 DNA is TGTGCCAGCAGCCAAAGCTTGGACAGGCTTCGAGAGCCCCAGCATTTT. This rearrangement joins TRBV5-6 to TRBJ1-5; 7 positions agree with TRBD1. Germline assignment: CDR1 SGHDT and CDR2 YYEEEE. The CDR3 extends over 16 amino acids. The V and J ends lost 4 bases and 8 bases, in that order; junction bases with no gene match: 15.

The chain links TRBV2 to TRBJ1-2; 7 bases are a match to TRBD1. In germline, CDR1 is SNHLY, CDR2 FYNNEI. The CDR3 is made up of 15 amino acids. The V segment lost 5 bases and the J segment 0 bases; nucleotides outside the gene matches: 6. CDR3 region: CASSMYRGPNYGYTF. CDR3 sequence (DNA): TGTGCCAGCAGTATGTACAGGGGACCTAACTATGGCTACACCTTC.

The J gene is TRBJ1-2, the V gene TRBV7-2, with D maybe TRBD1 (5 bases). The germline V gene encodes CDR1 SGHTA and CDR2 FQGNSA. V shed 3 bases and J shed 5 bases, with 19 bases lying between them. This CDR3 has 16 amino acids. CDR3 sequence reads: CASSFMMGGIGYGYTF. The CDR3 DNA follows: TGTGCCAGCAGCTTTATGATGGGGGGGATCGGGTATGGCTACACCTTC.

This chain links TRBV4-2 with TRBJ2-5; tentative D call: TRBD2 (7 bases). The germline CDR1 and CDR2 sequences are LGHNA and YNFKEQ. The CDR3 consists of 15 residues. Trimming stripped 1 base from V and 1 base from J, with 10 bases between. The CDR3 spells CASSQVGGAQETQYF. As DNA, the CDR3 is TGTGCCAGCAGCCAAGTTGGGGGGGCCCAAGAGACCCAGTACTTC.